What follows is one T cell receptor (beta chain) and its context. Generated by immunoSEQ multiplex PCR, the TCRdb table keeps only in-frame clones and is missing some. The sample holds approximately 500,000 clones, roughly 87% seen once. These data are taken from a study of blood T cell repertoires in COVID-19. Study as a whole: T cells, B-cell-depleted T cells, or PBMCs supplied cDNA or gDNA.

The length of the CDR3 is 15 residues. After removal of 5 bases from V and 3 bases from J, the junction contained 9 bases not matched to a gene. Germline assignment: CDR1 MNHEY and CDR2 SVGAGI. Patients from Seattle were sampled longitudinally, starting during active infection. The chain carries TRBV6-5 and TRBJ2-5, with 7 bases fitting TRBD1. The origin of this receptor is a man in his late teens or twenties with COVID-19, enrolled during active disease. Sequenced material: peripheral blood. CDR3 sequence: CASSPRTGGEETQYF. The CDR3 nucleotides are TGTGCCAGCAGTCCCCGGACAGGTGGTGAAGAGACCCAGTACTTC.